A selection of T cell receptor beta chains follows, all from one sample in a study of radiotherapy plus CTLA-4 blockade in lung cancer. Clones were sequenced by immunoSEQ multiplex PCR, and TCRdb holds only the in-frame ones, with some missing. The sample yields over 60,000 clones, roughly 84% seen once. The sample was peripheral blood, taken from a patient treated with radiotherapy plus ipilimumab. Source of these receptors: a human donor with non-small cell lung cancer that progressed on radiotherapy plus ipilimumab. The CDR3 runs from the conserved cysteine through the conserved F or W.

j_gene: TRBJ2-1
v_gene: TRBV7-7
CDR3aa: CASSLADRGSEQFF

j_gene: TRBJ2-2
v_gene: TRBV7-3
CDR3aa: CASRRGNTGELFF

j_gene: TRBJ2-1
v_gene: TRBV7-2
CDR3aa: CASSTTSGGQPYNEQFF

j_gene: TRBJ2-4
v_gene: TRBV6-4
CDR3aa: CASSDSTRVLCIQYF

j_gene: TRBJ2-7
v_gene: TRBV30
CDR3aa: CAWSGTAYEQYF

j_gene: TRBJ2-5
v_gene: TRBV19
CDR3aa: CASSSRELGPYF

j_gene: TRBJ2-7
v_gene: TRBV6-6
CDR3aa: CASSTTGIPYEQYF

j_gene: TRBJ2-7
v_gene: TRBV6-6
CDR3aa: CASSPSSGRNKNEQYF

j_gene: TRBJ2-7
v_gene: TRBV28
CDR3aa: CASSLSGGGYEQYF

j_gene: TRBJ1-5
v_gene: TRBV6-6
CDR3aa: CASSYGTGNQPQHF

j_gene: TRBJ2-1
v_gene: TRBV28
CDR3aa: CASSFLAGTYNEQFF

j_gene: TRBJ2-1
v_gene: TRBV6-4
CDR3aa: CASSDSLGSSYEQFF

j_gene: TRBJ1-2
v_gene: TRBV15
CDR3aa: CATSRDSYGYTF

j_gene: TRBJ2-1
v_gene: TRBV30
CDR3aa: CAWSITDNEQFF

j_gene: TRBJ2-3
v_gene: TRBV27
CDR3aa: CASSLRRESGDTQYF

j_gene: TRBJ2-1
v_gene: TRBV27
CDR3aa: CASSFSPPGGIINEQFF

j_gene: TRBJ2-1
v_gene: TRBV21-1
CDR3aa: CASNTGLAGGPPYNEQFF

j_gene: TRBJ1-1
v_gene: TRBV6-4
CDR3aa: CASSRTGNTEAFF

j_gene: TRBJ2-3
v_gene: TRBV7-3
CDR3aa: CASSLIGRGGTDTQYF

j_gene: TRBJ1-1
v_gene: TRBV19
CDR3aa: CASTQGTEAFF

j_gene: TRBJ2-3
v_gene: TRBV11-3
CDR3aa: CASSPTSGRDTDTQYF

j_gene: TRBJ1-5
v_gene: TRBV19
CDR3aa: CASSLWTGDQPQHF

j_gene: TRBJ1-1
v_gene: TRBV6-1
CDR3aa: CASSVFNPEAFF

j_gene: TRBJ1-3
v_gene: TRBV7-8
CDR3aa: CASSLGRSSGNTIYF

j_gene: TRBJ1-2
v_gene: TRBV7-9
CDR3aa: CASSLVIGVGTYGYTF

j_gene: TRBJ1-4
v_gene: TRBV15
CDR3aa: CATSSRSAEKLFF

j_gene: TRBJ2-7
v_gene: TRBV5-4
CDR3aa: CASKGLVLIHEQYF

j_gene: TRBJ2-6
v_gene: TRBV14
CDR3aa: CASSQDKGFGANVLTF

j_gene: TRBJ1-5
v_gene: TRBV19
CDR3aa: CASSLTGQNQPQHF

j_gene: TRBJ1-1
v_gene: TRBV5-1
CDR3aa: CASSLSLQGGTEAFF

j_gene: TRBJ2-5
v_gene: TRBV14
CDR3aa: CASSQQWTSGYQETQYF

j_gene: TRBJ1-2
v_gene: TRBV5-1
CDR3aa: CASSLSRDSVGYTF

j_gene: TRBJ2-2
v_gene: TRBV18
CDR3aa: CASSRTSENTGELFF

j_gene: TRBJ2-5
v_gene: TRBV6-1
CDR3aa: CASRGGPSPYF